Each of the 21 T cell receptor beta chains below was sequenced from the same sample in a study of metastatic and nonmetastatic thyroid tumors. Prior to thyroid surgery, none of the patients had received any treatment. TCRdb called clones again from the PCR reads with MiXCR. The sample records some 19,000 clones, about 25% being singletons. The material sequenced was blood. The receptors derive from a male donor with papillary thyroid cancer or a benign thyroid nodule (not recorded which). Some clones in this sample may be carry-over from other donors' samples.

This clone is classed as medium-sized. The rearrangement joins TRBV7-2 to TRBJ1-6; D is uncertain. This CDR3 is 16 amino acids long. CDR1 and CDR2 from the germline V gene are SGHTA and FQGNSA. V lost 0 bases and J 0 bases, leaving 6 bases between the germline ends. The CDR3 here is CASSLAASSYNSPLHF. CDR3 DNA sequence: TGTGCCAGCAGCTTAGCAGCGAGCTCCTATAATTCACCCCTCCACTTT.

This clone came up a few times. The rearrangement joins TRBV28 to TRBJ1-1; the D gene is possibly TRBD1 (5 bases). The CDR3 has 13 amino acids. Trimming shortened V by 5 bases and J by 7 bases, and 14 bases separated the two germline ends. Germline V gene data show CDR1 as MDHEN and CDR2 as SYDVKM. As DNA, the CDR3 is TGTGCCAGCAGTAATCGGGGGGGTATTGAAGCTTTCTTT. This translates into CASSNRGGIEAFF.

The V gene is TRBV7-8, the J gene TRBJ2-3; 7 positions agree with TRBD1. J lost 11 bases, V lost 5 bases, and 10 bases had no gene match. CDR3 length: 13 amino acids. Germline V gives CDR1 SGHVS, CDR2 FQNEAQ. The CDR3 coding sequence is TGTGCCAGCAGCCCACACCGACAGGGCGTGCAGTATTTT. Encoded protein: CASSPHRQGVQYF.

The rearrangement links TRBV30 to TRBJ1-5, with D possibly being TRBD1 (5 bases). This CDR3 contains 13 residues. CDR1 is GTSNPN, CDR2 SVGIG, per germline (reference sequence). The CDR3 region is CAVEDQGGQPQHF. In DNA, the CDR3 is TGTGCAGTGGAGGACCAGGGAGGTCAGCCCCAGCATTTT.

This clone was seen a few times. V gene TRBV12-3 or TRBV12-4 combines with J gene TRBJ1-2; 7 nucleotides line up with TRBD1. J gave up 5 bases and V 5 bases, and 5 bases lay outside the gene matches. The CDR3 spans 13 residues. CDR3 sequence reads: CASSMTGLYGYTF. The CDR3 region has the DNA TGTGCCAGCAGTATGACAGGGTTATATGGCTACACCTTC.

The rearrangement joins TRBV11-1 to TRBJ2-5, with D uncertain. There are 12 residues in the CDR3. CDR1 SGHAT and CDR2 FQDESV come from the germline V gene (reference sequence). Trimming took 3 bases from V and 7 from J, leaving 9 bases between them. The CDR3 is CASSFGVGTQYF. The CDR3 DNA is TGTGCCAGCAGCTTTGGAGTGGGGACCCAGTACTTC.

V is TRBV6-6 and J is TRBJ1-1; D gene uncertain. Deletions cut 0 bases from V and 5 bases from J, with 13 bases between. Germline V gene data show CDR1 as MNHNY and CDR2 as SVGAGI (reference sequence). The CDR3 has 15 amino acids. In nucleotides, the CDR3 is TGTGCCAGCAGTTACTCGTTTACTTCTATTACTGAAGCTTTCTTT. Translation: CASSYSFTSITEAFF.

Details on this clone: The junction departs from germline at one end; a sequencing error may be responsible. The chain carries TRBV7-6 and TRBJ2-5, with 7 bases that match TRBD2. Looked up from germline, CDR1 is SGHVS and CDR2 is FNYEAQ. This CDR3 has 14 residues. The CDR3 is CASSLQAGTETQYF. DNA for the CDR3: TGTGCTAGCAGCTTACAAGCGGGAACAGAGACCCAGTACTTC. The entire variable domain, with the rest obtained from reference TRBV7-6 and TRBJ2-5, is as follows: GAGVSQSPRYKVTKRGQDVALRCDPISGHVSLYWYRQALGQGPEFLTYFNYEAQQDKSGLPNDRFSAERPEGSISTLTIQRTEQRDSAMYRCASSLQAGTETQYFGPGTRLLVL.

Within the sample, this clone is medium-sized (0.01 to 0.1%). V usage is TRBV6-1 and J usage is TRBJ1-6; maybe TRBD1 (6 bases). Germline V gene data show CDR1 as MNHNS and CDR2 as SASEGT. The CDR3 consists of 15 residues. The V gene lost 6 bases and the J gene lost 3 bases, with 12 bases spanning the gap. CDR3 nucleotides: TGTGCCAGCAGAGCCTCACAGGGCTATAATTCACCCCTCCACTTT. Its protein product is CASRASQGYNSPLHF.

In this sample, this clone is medium-sized. This chain connects TRBV27 to TRBJ2-7, with D perhaps TRBD1 (6 bases). The CDR3 totals 14 residues. Trimming cost V 3 bases and J 0 bases, with 9 bases left between them. Germline lookup yields CDR1 MNHEY and CDR2 SMNVEV (reference sequence). The DNA for the CDR3 is TGTGCCAGCAGTTTTAAAGGGGGCTCCTACGAGCAGTACTTC. The encoded protein is CASSFKGGSYEQYF.

Judged by abundance, this clone is medium-sized. The V gene is TRBV2, the J gene TRBJ1-3; D uncertain. Trimming removed 4 bases at V and 0 bases at J, with 4 bases between. CDR1 is SNHLY, CDR2 FYNNEI, per germline. CDR3 length: 13 residues. This chain's CDR3 is CASSAFSGNTIYF. CDR3 DNA sequence: TGTGCCAGCAGTGCCTTCTCTGGAAACACCATATATTTT.

This clone was counted at least ten times. Because it lacks the conserved phenylalanine or tryptophan at the end, this CDR3 is likely a read error. V gene TRBV6-1 combines with J gene TRBJ1-6; D possibly corresponds to TRBD1 (5 bases). Germline CDR1 MNHNS, CDR2 SASEGT. V was cut by 0 bases and J by 13 bases, with 16 bases left in between. There are 15 residues in the CDR3. CDR3: CASSEASGRPVPLHS. In DNA form, the CDR3 reads TGTGCCAGCAGTGAAGCGTCAGGGCGCCCAGTCCCCCTCCACTCT.

Ten or more counts support this clone. This chain uses TRBV5-1 with TRBJ1-1, with no clear D. Trimming removed 0 bases at V and 3 bases at J, with 9 bases between. Germline V gives CDR1 SGHRS, CDR2 YFSETQ. This CDR3 region has 14 residues. This chain's CDR3 is CASSLEDGHTEAFF. The CDR3 coding sequence is TGCGCCAGCAGCTTGGAGGACGGACACACTGAAGCTTTCTTT. The full variable domain, completed using reference TRBV5-1 and TRBJ1-1, is KAGVTQTPRYLIKTRGQQVTLSCSPISGHRSVSWYQQTPGQGLQFLFEYFSETQRNKGNFPGRFSGRQFSNSRSEMNVSTLELGDSALYLCASSLEDGHTEAFFGQGTRLTVV.

The rearrangement links TRBV5-1 to TRBJ2-2; TRBD2 matches 9 bases. The CDR3 covers 15 residues. J lost 2 bases, V lost 4 bases, and 3 bases had no gene match. Germline V gives CDR1 SGHRS, CDR2 YFSETQ. The CDR3 region is CASSELAGNTGELFF. The CDR3 DNA follows: TGCGCCAGCAGCGAACTAGCGGGTAACACCGGGGAGCTGTTTTTT.

This clone was seen repeatedly, ten times or more. The V gene is TRBV3-1, the J gene TRBJ1-6; D is ambiguous. The CDR3 has 16 residues. Germline V gene sequence: CDR1 LGHDT, CDR2 YNNKEL (reference sequence). V was trimmed by 0 bases and J by 6 bases, leaving 12 bases between them. CDR3 protein: CASSQDPTRINSPLHF. The CDR3 nucleotides read TGTGCCAGCAGCCAAGACCCTACCCGGATTAATTCACCCCTCCACTTT.

The chain is built from TRBV11-1 and TRBJ2-3; D is ambiguous. The CDR3 consists of 15 residues. Germline CDR1 reads SGHAT; CDR2 reads FQDESV (reference sequence). Trimming pared 4 bases from V and 1 base from J, leaving 12 bases between. CDR3 coding DNA: TGTGCCAGCAGCTCCCCAGGCTTGGGCACAGATACGCAGTATTTT. Translation: CASSSPGLGTDTQYF.

This chain joins TRBV20-1 and TRBJ1-1, with D tentatively TRBD1 (6 bases). CDR1 is DFQATT and CDR2 is SNEGSKA in the germline V gene (reference sequence). Trimming cost V 3 bases and J 0 bases, with 14 bases left between them. This CDR3 contains 15 residues. CDR3 in amino acids: CSARERGQMNTEAFF. As DNA, the CDR3 is TGCAGTGCTAGGGAACGTGGACAGATGAACACTGAAGCTTTCTTT.

Points on this clone: At one end the junction does not follow the germline gene, possibly because of a read error. The chain combines TRBV6-1 with TRBJ2-5; 9 bases agree with TRBD1. CDR1 and CDR2 from the germline V gene are MNHNS and SASEGT. CDR3 length: 15 amino acids. CDR3: CASSDRDRVQETQYF. For the CDR3, the DNA is TGTGCCAGTAGTGACCGGGACAGGGTACAAGAGACCCAGTACTTC.

CDR3 protein: CASSQLRTGLRGETQYF. The CDR3 DNA sequence: TGTGCCAGCAGTCAATTACGGACAGGGCTGAGGGGAGAGACCCAGTACTTC. This chain joins TRBV6-1 and TRBJ2-5; 8 nucleotides agree with TRBD1. In germline, CDR1 is MNHNS, CDR2 SASEGT. This CDR3 is 17 amino acids long. V lost 5 bases to trimming and J lost 4 bases; unmatched junction nucleotides: 15.

There are many counts of this clone. This chain uses TRBV19 with TRBJ2-5; the match to TRBD1 covers 11 bases. This CDR3 comprises 15 residues. Germline V gene data show CDR1 as LNHDA and CDR2 as SQIVND (reference sequence). Unmatched junction bases numbered 10, after V lost 6 bases and J lost 7 bases. The chain's CDR3 is CASSDIGTGGWTQYF. The CDR3 nucleotides are TGTGCCAGTAGCGATATCGGGACAGGGGGTTGGACCCAGTACTTC.

This clone has ten or more counts. This sequence joins TRBV5-7 and TRBJ1-4; D is undetermined. TRBV5-7 is identified as an open reading frame with a role that is uncertain. The CDR3 is made up of 17 amino acids. Trimming removed 0 bases from V and 2 bases from J, with 14 bases in between. CDR3 residues: CASSLEAAACTNEKLFF. For the CDR3, the DNA is TGTGCCAGCAGCTTGGAGGCAGCAGCTTGTACTAATGAAAAACTGTTTTTT.